The 2 T cell receptor beta chains presented below share a single source sample, sequenced in a study of molecular identifiers for immune sequencing clone quantification. TCRdb recomputed calls from the PCR reads with MiXCR, one row per CDR3 protein. The sample has around 470,000 distinct CDR3 sequences, about 26% seen once; the top ten hold just over 0.75%. What was sequenced was naive CD8+ T cells from blood, with Jurkat cell RNA spiked in. Noted subset: FACS-sorted CD8+CD4-CCR7+CD45RA+ naive T cells. The source of these receptors is a human donor in good health. Some libraries in this study had Jurkat cell RNA spiked in.

This clonotype has a count of ten or more. The CDR3 spells CASSQVRGGAYEQYF. The CDR3, as DNA: TGCGCCAGCAGCCAAGTTAGGGGTGGAGCCTACGAGCAGTACTTC. V gene TRBV4-3 combines with J gene TRBJ2-7; perhaps TRBD1 as D (5 bases). The V end lost 1 base, the J end lost 2 bases, and 12 bases lay between the germline ends. The CDR3 spans 15 residues. The germline gives CDR1 LGHNA, CDR2 YSLEER.

V is TRBV6-1 and J is TRBJ1-1, with no clear D. Trimming took off 7 bases at V and 11 bases at J, with 14 bases between the two ends. Per the germline V gene, CDR1 is MNHNS and CDR2 is SASEGT. The CDR3 runs to 11 residues. The CDR3 bases are TGTGCCAGCATAGGTTCTTCAGGCGCTTTCTTT. It codes for CASIGSSGAFF.